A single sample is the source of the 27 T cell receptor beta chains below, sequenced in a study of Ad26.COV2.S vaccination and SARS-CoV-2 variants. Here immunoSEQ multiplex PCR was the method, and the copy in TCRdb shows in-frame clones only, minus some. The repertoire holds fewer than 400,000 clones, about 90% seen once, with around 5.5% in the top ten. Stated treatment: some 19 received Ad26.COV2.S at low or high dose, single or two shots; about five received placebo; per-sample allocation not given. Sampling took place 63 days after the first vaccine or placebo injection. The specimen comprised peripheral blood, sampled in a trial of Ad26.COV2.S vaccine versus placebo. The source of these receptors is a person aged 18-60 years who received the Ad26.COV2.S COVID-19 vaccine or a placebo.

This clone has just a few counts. In DNA form, the CDR3 reads TGTGCCAGCCAACCCCCGGGCAGGGGAAACACCATATATTTT. Translated: CASQPPGRGNTIYF. The chain carries TRBV7-8 and TRBJ1-3; D is undetermined. Trimming cost V 8 bases and J 4 bases, with 15 bases left between them. The CDR3 consists of 14 residues. Germline-derived CDR1 and CDR2 are SGHVS and FQNEAQ. Full variable domain (missing parts from reference TRBV7-8 and TRBJ1-3): GAGVSQSPRYKVAKRGQDVALRCDPISGHVSLFWYQQALGQGPEFLTYFQNEAQLDKSGLPSDRFFAERPEGSVSTLKIQRTQQEDSAVYLCASQPPGRGNTIYFGEGSWLTVV.

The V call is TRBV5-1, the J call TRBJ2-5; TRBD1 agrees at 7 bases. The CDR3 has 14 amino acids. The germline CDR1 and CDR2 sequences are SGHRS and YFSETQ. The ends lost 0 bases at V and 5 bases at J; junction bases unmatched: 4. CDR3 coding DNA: TGCGCCAGCAGCTTGGAGGGGGCAGGGGAGACCCAGTACTTC. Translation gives CASSLEGAGETQYF.

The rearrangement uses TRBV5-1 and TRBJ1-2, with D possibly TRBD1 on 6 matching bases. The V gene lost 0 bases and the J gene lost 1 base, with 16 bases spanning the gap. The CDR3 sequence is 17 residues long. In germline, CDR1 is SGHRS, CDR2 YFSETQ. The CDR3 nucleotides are TGCGCCAGCAGCTTGGGGGACCCGGGACACATTAACTATGGCTACACCTTC. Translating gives CASSLGDPGHINYGYTF.

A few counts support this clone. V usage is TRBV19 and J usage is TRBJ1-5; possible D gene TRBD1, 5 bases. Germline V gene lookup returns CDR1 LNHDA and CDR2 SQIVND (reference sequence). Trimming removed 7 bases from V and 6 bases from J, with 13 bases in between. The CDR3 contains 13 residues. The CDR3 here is CASTGTRSQPQHF. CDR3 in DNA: TGTGCCAGTACCGGGACGCGGAGTCAGCCCCAGCATTTT. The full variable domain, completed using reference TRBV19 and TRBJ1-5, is DGGITQSPKYLFRKEGQNVTLSCEQNLNHDAMYWYRQDPGQGLRLIYYSQIVNDFQKGDIAEGYSVSREKKESFPLTVTSAQKNPTAFYLCASTGTRSQPQHFGDGTRLSIL.

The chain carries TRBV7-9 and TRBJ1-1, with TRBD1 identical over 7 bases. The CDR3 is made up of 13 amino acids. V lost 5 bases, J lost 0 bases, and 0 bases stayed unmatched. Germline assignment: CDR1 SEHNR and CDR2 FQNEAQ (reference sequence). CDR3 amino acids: CASSGQVNTEAFF. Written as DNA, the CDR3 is TGTGCCAGCAGCGGACAGGTGAACACTGAAGCTTTCTTT. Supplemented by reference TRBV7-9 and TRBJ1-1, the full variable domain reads DTGVSQNPRHKITKRGQNVTFRCDPISEHNRLYWYRQTLGQGPEFLTYFQNEAQLEKSRLLSDRFSAERPKGSFSTLEIQRTEQGDSAMYLCASSGQVNTEAFFGQGTRLTVV.

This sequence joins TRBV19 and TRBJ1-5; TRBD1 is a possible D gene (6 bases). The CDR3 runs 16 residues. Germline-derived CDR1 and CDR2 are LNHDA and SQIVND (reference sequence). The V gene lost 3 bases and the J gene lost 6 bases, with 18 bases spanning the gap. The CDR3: CASSMRRGTSPQPQHF. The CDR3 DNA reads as TGTGCCAGTAGTATGCGAAGGGGGACTTCACCTCAGCCCCAGCATTTT.

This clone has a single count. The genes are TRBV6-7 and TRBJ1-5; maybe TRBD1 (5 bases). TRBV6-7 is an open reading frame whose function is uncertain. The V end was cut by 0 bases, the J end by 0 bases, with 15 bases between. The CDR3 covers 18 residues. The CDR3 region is CASSYSGQETDSNQPQHF. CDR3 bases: TGTGCCAGCAGTTACTCGGGTCAAGAGACAGATAGCAATCAGCCCCAGCATTTT.

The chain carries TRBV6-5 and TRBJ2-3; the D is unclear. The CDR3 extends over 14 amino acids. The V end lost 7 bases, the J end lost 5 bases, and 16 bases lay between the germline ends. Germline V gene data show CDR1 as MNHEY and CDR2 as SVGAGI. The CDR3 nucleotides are TGTGCCAGCACCTCCGGTCTTTTCGGAGATACGCAGTATTTT. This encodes CASTSGLFGDTQYF.

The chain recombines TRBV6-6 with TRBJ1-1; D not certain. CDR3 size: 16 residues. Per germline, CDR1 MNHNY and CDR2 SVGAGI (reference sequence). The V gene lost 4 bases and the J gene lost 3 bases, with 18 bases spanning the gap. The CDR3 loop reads CASSSGVLVRHTEAFF. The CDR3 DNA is TGTGCCAGCAGTTCCGGTGTACTTGTGAGGCACACTGAAGCTTTCTTT.

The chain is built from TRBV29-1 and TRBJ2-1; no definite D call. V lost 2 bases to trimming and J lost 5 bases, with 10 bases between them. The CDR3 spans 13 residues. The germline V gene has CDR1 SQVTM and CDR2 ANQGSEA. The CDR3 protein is CSVERQHNNEQFF. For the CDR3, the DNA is TGCAGCGTTGAAAGGCAACATAACAATGAGCAGTTCTTC.

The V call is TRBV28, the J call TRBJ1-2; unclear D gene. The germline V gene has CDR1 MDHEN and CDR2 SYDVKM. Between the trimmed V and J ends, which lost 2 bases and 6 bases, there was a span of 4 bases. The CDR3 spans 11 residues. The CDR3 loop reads CASSLSDGYTF. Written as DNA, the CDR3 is TGTGCCAGCAGTTTAAGTGATGGCTACACCTTC.

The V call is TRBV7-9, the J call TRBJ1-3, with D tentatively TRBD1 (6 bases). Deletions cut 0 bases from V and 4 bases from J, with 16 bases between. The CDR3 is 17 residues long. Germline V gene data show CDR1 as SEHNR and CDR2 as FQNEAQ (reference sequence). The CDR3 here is CASSLARGTPNGNTIYF. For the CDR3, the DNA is TGTGCCAGCAGCTTAGCGAGGGGGACTCCTAACGGAAACACCATATATTTT.

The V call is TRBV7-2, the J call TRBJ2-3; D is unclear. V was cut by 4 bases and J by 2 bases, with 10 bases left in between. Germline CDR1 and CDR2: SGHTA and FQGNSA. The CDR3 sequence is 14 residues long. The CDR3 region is CASSSSPHTDTQYF. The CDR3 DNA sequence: TGTGCCAGCAGCTCCTCTCCACACACAGATACGCAGTATTTT.

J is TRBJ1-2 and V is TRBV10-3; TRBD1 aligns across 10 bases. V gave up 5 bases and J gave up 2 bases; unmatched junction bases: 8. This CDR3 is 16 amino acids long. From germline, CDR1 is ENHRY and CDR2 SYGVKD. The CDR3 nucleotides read TGTGCCATCAGTCCGTTAATGACAGGGGGCAACTATGGCTACACCTTC. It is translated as CAISPLMTGGNYGYTF.

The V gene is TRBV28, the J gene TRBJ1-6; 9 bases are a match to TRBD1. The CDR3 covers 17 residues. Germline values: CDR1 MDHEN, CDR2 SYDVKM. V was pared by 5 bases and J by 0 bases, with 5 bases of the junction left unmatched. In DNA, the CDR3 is TGTGCCAGCAGTCGGACAGGGGCTAGCTCCTATAATTCACCCCTCCACTTT. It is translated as CASSRTGASSYNSPLHF.

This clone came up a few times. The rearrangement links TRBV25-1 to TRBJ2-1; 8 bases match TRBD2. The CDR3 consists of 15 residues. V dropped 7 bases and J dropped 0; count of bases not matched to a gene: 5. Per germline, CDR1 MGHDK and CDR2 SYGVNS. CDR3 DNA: TGTGCCAGCACCCTTAGCGGGACCTCCTACAATGAGCAGTTCTTC. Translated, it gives CASTLSGTSYNEQFF.

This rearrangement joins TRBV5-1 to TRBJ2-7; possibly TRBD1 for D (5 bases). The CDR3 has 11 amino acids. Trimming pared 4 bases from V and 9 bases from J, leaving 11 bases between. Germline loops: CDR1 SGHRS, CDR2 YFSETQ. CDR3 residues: CASSQGGGQYF. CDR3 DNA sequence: TGCGCCAGCAGCCAGGGCGGCGGGCAGTACTTC. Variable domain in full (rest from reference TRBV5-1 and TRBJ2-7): KAGVTQTPRYLIKTRGQQVTLSCSPISGHRSVSWYQQTPGQGLQFLFEYFSETQRNKGNFPGRFSGRQFSNSRSEMNVSTLELGDSALYLCASSQGGGQYFGPGTRLTVT.

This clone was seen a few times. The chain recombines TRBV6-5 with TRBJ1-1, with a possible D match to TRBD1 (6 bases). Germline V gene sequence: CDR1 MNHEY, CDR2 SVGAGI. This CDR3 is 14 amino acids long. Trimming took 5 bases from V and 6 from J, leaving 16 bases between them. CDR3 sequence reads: CASSRQAAQPEAFF. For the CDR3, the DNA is TGTGCCAGCAGTCGACAGGCCGCGCAGCCTGAAGCTTTCTTT.

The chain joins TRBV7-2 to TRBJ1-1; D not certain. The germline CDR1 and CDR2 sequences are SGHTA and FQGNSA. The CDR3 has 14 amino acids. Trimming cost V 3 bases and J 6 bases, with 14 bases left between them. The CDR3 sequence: CASSLGYRGSEAFF. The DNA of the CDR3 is TGTGCCAGCAGCTTGGGGTATAGAGGCTCTGAAGCTTTCTTT.

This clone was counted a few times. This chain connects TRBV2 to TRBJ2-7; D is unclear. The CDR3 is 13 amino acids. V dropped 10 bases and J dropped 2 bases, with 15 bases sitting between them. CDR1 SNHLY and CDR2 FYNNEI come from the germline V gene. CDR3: CATQRQTTYEQYF. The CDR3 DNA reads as TGTGCCACCCAGAGGCAGACCACCTACGAGCAGTACTTC.

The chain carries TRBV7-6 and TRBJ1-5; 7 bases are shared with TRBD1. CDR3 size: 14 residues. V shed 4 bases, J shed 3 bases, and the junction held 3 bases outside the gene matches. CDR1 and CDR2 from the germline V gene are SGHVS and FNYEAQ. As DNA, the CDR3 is TGTGCCAGCAGCTCGGGACAGATCAATCAGCCCCAGCATTTT. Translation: CASSSGQINQPQHF.

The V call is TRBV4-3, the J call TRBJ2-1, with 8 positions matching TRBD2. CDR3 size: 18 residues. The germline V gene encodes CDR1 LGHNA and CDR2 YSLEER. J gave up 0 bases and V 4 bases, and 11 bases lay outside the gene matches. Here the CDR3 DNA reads TGCGCCAGCAGCCCAGGGGTAGCGGGGACGAGCTCCTACAATGAGCAGTTCTTC. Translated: CASSPGVAGTSSYNEQFF.

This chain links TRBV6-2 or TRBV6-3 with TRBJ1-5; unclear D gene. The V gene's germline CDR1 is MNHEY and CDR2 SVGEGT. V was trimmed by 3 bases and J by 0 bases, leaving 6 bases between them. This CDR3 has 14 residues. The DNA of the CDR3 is TGTGCCAGCAGTTATATATATAGCAATCAGCCCCAGCATTTT. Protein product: CASSYIYSNQPQHF.

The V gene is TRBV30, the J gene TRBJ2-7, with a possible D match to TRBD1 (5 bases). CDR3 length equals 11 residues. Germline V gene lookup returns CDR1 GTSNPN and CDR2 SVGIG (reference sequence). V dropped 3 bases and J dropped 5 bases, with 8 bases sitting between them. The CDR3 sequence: CAWSLGDEQYV. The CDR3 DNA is TGTGCCTGGAGCCTAGGGGACGAGCAGTACGTC.

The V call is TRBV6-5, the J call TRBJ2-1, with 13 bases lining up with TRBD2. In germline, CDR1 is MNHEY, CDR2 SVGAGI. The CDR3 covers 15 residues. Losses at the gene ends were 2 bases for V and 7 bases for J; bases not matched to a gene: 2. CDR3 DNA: TGTGCCAGCAGTTACGAGGGACTAGCGGGAAATGAGCAGTTCTTC. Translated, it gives CASSYEGLAGNEQFF.

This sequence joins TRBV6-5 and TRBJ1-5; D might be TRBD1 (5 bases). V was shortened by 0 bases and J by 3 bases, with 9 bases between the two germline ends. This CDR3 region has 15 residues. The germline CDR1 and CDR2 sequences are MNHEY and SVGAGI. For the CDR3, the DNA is TGTGCCAGCAGTTACTCGTCAGGGACCAATCAGCCCCAGCATTTT. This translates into CASSYSSGTNQPQHF.

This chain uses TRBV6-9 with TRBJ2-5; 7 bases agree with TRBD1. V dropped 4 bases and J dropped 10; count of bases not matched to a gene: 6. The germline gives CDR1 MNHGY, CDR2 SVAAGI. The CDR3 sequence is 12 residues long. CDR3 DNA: TGTGCCAGCAGTTCAGGGGGTGAGGGCCAGTACTTC. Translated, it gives CASSSGGEGQYF.